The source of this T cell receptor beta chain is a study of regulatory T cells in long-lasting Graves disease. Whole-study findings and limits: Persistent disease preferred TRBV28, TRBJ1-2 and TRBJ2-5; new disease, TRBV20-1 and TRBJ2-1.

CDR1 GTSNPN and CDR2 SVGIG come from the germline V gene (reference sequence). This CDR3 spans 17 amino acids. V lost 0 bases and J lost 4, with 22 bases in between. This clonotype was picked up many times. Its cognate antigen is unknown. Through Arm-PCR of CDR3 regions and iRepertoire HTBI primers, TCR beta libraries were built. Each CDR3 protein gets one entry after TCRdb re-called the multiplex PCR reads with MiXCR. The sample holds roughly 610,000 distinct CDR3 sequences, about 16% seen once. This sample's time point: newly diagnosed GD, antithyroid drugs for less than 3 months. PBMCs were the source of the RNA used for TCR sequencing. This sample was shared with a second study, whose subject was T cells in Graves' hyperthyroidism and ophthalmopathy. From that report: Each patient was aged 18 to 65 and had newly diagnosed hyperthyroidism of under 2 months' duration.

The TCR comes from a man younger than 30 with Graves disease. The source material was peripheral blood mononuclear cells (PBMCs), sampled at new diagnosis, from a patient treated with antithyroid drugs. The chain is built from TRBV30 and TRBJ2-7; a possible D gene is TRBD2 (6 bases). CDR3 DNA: TGTGCCTGGAGTGTTCAGGCGCCGAGACTAGGATATTACGAGCAGTACTTC. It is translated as CAWSVQAPRLGYYEQYF.